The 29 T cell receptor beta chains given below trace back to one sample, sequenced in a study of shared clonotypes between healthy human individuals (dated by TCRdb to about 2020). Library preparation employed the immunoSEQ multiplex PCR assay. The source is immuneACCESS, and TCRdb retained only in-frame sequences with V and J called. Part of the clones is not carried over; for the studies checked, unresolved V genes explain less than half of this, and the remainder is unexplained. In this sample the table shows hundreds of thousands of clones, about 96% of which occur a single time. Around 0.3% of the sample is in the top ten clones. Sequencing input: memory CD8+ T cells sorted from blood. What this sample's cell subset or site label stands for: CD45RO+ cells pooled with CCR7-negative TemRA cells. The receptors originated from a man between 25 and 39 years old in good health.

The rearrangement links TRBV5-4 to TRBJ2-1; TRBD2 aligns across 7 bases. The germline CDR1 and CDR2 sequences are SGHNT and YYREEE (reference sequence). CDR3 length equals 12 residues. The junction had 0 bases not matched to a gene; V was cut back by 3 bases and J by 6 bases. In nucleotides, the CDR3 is TGTGCCAGCAGCTGGACTAGCAATGAGCAGTTCTTC. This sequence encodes CASSWTSNEQFF.

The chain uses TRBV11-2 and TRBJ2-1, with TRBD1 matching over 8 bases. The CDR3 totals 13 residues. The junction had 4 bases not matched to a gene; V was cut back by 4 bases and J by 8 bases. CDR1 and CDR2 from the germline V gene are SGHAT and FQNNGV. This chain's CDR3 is CASSSDREDEQFF. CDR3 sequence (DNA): TGTGCCAGCAGCTCGGACAGGGAGGATGAGCAGTTCTTC.

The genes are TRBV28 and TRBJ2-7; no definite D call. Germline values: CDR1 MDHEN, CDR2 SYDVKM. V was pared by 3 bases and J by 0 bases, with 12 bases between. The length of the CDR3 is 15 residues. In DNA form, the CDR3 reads TGTGCCAGCAGTTTCTCACAGCACTCCTCCTACGAGCAGTACTTC. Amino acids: CASSFSQHSSYEQYF.

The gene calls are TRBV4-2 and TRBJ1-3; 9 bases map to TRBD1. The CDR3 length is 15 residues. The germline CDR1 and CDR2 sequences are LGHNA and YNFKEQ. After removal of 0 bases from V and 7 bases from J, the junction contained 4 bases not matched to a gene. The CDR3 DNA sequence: TGTGCCAGCAGCCAAGAGGGGACAGGGCCGAACACCATATATTTT. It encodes CASSQEGTGPNTIYF.

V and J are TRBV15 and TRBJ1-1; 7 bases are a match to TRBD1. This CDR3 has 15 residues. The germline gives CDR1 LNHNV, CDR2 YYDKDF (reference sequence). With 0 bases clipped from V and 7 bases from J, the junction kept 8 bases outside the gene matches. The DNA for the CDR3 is TGTGCCACCAGCAGAGATGGACAGGCAACCTATGAAGCTTTCTTT. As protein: CATSRDGQATYEAFF.

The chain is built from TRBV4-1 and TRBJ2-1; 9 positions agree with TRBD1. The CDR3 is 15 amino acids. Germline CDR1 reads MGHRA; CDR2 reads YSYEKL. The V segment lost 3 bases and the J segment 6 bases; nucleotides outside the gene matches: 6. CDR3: CASSQRRDRVNEQFF. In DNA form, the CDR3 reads TGCGCCAGCAGCCAGCGCCGGGACAGGGTCAATGAGCAGTTCTTC.

For the CDR3, the DNA is TGCGCCAGCAGCCAATGGGGGAATGAGCAGTTCTTC. Its translation is CASSQWGNEQFF. The chain recombines TRBV4-1 with TRBJ2-1; D tentatively fits TRBD1 or TRBD2 (5 bases each). The CDR3 consists of 12 residues. CDR1 MGHRA and CDR2 YSYEKL come from the germline V gene. Trimming cost V 2 bases and J 7 bases, with 6 bases left between them.

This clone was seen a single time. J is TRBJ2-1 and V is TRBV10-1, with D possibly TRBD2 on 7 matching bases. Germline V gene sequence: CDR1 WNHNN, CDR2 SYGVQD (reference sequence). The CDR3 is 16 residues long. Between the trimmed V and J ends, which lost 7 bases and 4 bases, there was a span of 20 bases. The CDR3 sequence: CASTGAGAGSYNEQFF. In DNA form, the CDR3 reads TGCGCCAGCACAGGGGCGGGAGCGGGAAGTTACAATGAGCAGTTCTTC.

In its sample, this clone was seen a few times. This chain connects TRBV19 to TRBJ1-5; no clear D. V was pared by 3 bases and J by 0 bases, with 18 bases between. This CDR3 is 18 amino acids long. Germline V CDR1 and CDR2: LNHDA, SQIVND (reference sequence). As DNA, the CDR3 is TGTGCCAGTAGTATTCCGGCTTACACACGTTATAGCAATCAGCCCCAGCATTTT. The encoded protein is CASSIPAYTRYSNQPQHF.

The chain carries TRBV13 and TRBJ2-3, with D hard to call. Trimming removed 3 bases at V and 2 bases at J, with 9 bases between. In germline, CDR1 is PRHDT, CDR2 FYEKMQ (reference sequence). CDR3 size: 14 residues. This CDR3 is CASSFRVSTDTQYF. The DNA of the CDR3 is TGTGCCAGCAGCTTTAGGGTTTCCACAGATACGCAGTATTTT.

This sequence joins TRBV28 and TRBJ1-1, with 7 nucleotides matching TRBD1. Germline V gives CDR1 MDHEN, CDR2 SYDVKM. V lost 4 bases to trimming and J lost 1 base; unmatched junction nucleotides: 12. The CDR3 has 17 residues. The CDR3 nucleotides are TGTGCCAGCAGTTCATCTCTCCTACAGGGGAGGAACACTGAAGCTTTCTTT. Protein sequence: CASSSSLLQGRNTEAFF.

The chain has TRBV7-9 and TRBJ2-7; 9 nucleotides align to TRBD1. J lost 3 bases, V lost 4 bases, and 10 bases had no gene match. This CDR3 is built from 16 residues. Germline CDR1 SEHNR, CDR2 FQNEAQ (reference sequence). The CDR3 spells CASSSPGQGGNYEQYF. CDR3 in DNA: TGTGCCAGCAGCTCACCGGGACAGGGAGGAAACTACGAGCAGTACTTC.

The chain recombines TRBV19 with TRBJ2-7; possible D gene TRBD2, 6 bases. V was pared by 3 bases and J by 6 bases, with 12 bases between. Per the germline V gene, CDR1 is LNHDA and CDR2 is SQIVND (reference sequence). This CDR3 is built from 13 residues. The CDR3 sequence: CASSMGGPREQYF. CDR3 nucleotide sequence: TGTGCCAGTAGTATGGGGGGACCTCGCGAGCAGTACTTC.

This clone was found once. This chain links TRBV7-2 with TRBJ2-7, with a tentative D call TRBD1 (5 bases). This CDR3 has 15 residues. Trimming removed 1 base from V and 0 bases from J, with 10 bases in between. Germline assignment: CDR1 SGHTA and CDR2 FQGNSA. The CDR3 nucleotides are TGTGCCAGCAGCTTAGGGGGCAGGAACTCCTACGAGCAGTACTTC. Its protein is CASSLGGRNSYEQYF. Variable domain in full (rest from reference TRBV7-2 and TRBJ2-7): GAGVSQSPSNKVTEKGKDVELRCDPISGHTALYWYRQSLGQGLEFLIYFQGNSAPDKSGLPSDRFSAERTGGSVSTLTIQRTQQEDSAVYLCASSLGGRNSYEQYFGPGTRLTVT.

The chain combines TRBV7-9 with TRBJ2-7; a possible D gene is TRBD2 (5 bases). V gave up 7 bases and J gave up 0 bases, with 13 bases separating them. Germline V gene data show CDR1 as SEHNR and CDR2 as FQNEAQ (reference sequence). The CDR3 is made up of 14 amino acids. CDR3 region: CASTRPGLSYEQYF. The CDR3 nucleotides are TGTGCCAGCACCCGACCCGGACTCTCCTACGAGCAGTACTTC.

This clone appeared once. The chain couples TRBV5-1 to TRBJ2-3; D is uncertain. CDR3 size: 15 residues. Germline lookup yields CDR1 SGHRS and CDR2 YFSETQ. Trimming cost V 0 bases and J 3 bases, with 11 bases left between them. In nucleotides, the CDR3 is TGCGCCAGCAGCTTGGTCGACTCTATTACAGATACGCAGTATTTT. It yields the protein CASSLVDSITDTQYF.

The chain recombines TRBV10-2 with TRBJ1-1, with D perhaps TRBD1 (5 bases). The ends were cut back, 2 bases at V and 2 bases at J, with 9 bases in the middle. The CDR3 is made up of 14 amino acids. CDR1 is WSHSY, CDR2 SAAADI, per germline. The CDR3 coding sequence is TGCGCCAGCAGTGAGGGGGCTGTTAACACTGAAGCTTTCTTT. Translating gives CASSEGAVNTEAFF.

In DNA form, the CDR3 reads TGTGCCAGCAGTTTAATGGAGGGAACAGATACGCAGTATTTT. It is translated as CASSLMEGTDTQYF. V usage is TRBV27 and J usage is TRBJ2-3; weak D call: TRBD2 (6 bases). Trimming removed 2 bases at V and 3 bases at J, with 9 bases between. Germline V gene lookup returns CDR1 MNHEY and CDR2 SMNVEV (reference sequence). This CDR3 comprises 14 residues.

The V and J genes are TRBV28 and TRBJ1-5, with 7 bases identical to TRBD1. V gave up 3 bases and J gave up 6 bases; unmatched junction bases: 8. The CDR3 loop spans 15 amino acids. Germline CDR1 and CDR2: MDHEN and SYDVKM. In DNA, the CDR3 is TGTGCCAGCAGTTTCCGACAGGGTATACGTCAGCCCCAGCATTTT. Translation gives CASSFRQGIRQPQHF.

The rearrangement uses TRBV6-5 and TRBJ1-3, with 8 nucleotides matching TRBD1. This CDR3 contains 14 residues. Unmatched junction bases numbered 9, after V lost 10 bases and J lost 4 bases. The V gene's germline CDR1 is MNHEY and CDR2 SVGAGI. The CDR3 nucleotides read TGTGCCACTAGGGTACAGGGGGAAGGAAACACCATATATTTT. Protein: CATRVQGEGNTIYF.

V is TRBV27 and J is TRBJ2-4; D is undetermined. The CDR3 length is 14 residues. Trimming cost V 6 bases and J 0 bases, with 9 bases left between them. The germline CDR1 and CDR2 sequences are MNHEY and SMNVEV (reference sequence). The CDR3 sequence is CASSLGIAKNIQYF. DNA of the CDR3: TGTGCCAGCAGCCTAGGGATAGCCAAAAACATTCAGTACTTC.

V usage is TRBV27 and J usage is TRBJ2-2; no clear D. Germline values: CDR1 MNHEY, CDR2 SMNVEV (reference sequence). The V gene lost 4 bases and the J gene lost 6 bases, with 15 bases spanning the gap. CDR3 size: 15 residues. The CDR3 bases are TGTGCCAGCAGTTATGTCGCCGGGTTGCCCGGGGAGCTGTTTTTT. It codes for CASSYVAGLPGELFF.

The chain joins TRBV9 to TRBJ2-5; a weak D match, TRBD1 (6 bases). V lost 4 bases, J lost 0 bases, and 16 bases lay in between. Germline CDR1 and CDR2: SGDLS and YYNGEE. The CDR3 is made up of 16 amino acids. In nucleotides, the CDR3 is TGTGCCAGCAGCCCCGCCGGACAGCCCCACCAAGAGACCCAGTACTTC. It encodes CASSPAGQPHQETQYF.

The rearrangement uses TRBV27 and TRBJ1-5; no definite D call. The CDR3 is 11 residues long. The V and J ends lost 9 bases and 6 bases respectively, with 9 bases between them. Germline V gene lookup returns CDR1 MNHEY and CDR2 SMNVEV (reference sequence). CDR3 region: CASYLGQPQHF. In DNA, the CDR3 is TGTGCCAGTTACCTCGGTCAGCCCCAGCATTTT.

The CDR3 region has the DNA TGTGCCTGGACCACCGACTCGACAGGGTGGAACACTGAAGCTTTCTTT. This encodes CAWTTDSTGWNTEAFF. V gene TRBV30 combines with J gene TRBJ1-1; TRBD1 agrees at 7 bases. The ends lost 4 bases at V and 1 base at J; junction bases unmatched: 12. This CDR3 is built from 16 residues. The V gene's germline CDR1 is GTSNPN and CDR2 SVGIG (reference sequence).

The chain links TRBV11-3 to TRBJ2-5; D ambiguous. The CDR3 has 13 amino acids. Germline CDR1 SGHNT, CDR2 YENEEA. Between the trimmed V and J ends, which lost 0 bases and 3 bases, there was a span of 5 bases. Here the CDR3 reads CASSLEAEETQYF. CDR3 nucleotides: TGTGCCAGCAGCTTAGAGGCGGAAGAGACCCAGTACTTC.

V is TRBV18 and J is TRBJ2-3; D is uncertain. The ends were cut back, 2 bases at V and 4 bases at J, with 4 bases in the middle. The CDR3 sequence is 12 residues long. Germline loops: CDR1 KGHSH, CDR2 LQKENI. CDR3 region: CASSPSPDTQYF. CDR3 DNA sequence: TGTGCCAGCTCACCATCCCCAGATACGCAGTATTTT.

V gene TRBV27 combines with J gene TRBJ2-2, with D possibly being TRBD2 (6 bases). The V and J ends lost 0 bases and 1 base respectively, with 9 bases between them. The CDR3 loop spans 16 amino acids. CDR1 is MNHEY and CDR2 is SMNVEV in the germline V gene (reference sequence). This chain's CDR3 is CASSLSPGLNTGELFF. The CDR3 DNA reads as TGTGCCAGCAGTTTATCGCCGGGACTGAACACCGGGGAGCTGTTTTTT.

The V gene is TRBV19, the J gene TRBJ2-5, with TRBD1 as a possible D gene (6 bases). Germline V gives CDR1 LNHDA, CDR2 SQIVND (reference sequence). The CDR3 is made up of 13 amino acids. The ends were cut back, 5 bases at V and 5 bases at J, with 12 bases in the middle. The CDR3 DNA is TGTGCCAGTAGTCAACAGGGTGGGGAGACCCAGTACTTC. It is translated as CASSQQGGETQYF.